This T cell receptor beta chain came from a study of blood T cell repertoires in COVID-19. Overall study context: Spain, Italy and the United States supplied samples that represented acute and convalescent COVID-19. PBMCs, B-cell-depleted T cells, or T cells were the source of the cDNA or gDNA that made up the material.

Original methodology: Estimation of nucleated cell counts was performed using reference gene primer amplification. Some clones are missing from TCRdb's copy, which holds only in-frame ones; the method was immunoSEQ multiplex PCR. The V and J calls and clone size are taken from that table; D and trimming were inferred from the DNA. The top ten clones hold less than 15% of a sample with roughly 250,000 clones, approximately 87% of them seen once. Seattle cases were enrolled at active infection and followed longitudinally. The CDR3 extends over 15 amino acids. Germline V lookup: CDR1 SNHLY, CDR2 FYNNEI. Unmatched junction bases numbered 8, after V lost 3 bases and J lost 3 bases.

The rearrangement uses TRBV2 and TRBJ2-7, with 7 bases identical to TRBD1. Sequencing was performed on peripheral blood. The receptor's source is a woman aged 25 to 39 with COVID-19, enrolled during active disease. CDR3 amino acids: CASSDKGAMLYEQYF. CDR3 sequence (DNA): TGTGCCAGCAGTGACAAGGGGGCGATGCTCTACGAGCAGTACTTC. Together with reference TRBV2 and TRBJ2-7, the CDR3 gives the full variable domain: EPEVTQTPSHQVTQMGQEVILRCVPISNHLYFYWYRQILGQKVEFLVSFYNNEISEKSEIFDDQFSVERPDGSNFTLKIRSTKLEDSAMYFCASSDKGAMLYEQYFGPGTRLTVT.